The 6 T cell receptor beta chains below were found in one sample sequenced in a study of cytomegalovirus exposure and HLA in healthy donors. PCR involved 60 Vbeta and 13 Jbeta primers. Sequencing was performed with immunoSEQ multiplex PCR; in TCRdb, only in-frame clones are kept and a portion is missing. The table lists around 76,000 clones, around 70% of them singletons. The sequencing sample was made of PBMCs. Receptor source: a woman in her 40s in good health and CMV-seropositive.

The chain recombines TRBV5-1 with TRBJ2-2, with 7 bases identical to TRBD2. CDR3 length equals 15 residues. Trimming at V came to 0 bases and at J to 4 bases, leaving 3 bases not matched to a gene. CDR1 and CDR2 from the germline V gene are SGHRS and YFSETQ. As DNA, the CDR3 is TGCGCCAGCAGCTTGGAGACTAGCTTCACCGGGGAGCTGTTTTTT. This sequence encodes CASSLETSFTGELFF.

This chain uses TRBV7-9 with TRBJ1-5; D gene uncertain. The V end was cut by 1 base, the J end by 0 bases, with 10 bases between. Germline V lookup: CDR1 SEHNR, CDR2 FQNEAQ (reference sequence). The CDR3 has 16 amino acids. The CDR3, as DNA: TGTGCCAGCAGCTTAGGGGCAGAGTATAGCAATCAGCCCCAGCATTTT. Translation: CASSLGAEYSNQPQHF.

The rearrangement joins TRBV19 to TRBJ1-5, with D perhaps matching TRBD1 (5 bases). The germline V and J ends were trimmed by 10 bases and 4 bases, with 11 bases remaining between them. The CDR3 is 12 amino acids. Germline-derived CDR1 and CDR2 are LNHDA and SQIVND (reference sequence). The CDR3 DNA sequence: TGTGCCACCAGGGACTGGAATCAGCCCCAGCATTTT. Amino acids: CATRDWNQPQHF. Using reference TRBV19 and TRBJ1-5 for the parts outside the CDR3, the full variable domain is DGGITQSPKYLFRKEGQNVTLSCEQNLNHDAMYWYRQDPGQGLRLIYYSQIVNDFQKGDIAEGYSVSREKKESFPLTVTSAQKNPTAFYLCATRDWNQPQHFGDGTRLSIL.

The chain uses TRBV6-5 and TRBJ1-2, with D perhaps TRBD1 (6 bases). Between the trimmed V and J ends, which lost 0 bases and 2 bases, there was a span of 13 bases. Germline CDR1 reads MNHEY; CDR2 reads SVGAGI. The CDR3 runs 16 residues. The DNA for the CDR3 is TGTGCCAGCAGTTACTCTAGACAGGTGTGGAACTATGGCTACACCTTC. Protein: CASSYSRQVWNYGYTF.

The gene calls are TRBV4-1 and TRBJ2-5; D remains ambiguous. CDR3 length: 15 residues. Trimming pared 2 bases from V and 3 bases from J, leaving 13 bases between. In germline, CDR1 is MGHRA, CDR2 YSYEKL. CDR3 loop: CASSQLSALKETQYF. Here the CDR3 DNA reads TGCGCCAGCAGCCAACTTTCCGCGTTAAAAGAGACCCAGTACTTC.

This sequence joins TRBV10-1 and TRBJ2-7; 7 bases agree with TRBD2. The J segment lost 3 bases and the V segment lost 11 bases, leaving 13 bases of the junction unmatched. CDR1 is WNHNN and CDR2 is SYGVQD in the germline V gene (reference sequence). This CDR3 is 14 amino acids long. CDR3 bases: TGCGCCCCACTCCGGGGGGAGAGAAGCTACGAGCAGTACTTC. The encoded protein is CAPLRGERSYEQYF.